A single T cell receptor (beta chain) is shown here with its context. The antigen remains undetermined. From germline, CDR1 is SEHNR and CDR2 FQNEAQ (reference sequence). CDR3 size: 14 residues. V was trimmed by 1 base and J by 5 bases, leaving 9 bases between them. Using immunoSEQ multiplex PCR, the repertoire was profiled, and TCRdb retains in-frame clones only, with some absent. The sample lists roughly 120,000 clones, roughly 90% occurring once. This sample was taken from a study of T cell responses to AZD1222 COVID-19 vaccine. Points from the study as a whole: The breadth and depth of Spike-specific TCRs increased once two AZD1222 doses had been given. Only a handful of AZD1222 recipients, six or seven in all, had baseline seropositivity.

The sequencing here drew on peripheral blood, taken on day 0 of AZD1222 vaccination. This sequence originates from an adult in good health. V and J are TRBV7-9 and TRBJ1-5, with no clear D. The CDR3 sequence: CASSLGILHQPQHF. CDR3 coding DNA: TGTGCCAGCAGCTTAGGGATTCTGCATCAGCCCCAGCATTTT.